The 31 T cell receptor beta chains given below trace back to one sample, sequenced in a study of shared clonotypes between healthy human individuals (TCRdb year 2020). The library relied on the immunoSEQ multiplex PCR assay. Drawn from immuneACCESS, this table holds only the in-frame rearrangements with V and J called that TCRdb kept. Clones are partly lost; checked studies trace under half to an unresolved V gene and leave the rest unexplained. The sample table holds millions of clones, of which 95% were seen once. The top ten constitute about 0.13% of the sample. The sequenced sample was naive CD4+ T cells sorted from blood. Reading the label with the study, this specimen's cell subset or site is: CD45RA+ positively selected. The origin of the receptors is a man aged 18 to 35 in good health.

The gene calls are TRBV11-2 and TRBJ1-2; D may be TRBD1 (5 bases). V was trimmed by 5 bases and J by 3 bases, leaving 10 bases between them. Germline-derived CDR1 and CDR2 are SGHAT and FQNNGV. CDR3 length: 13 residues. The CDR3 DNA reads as TGTGCCAGCAGCCCGGGACTCGACTATGGCTACACCTTC. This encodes CASSPGLDYGYTF.

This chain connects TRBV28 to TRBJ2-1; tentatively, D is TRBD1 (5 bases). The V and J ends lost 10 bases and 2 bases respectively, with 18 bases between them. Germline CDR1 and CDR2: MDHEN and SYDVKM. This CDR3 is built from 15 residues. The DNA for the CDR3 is TGTGCCACGTACCCTCACAGCAGGGCCTACAATGAGCAGTTCTTC. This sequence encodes CATYPHSRAYNEQFF.

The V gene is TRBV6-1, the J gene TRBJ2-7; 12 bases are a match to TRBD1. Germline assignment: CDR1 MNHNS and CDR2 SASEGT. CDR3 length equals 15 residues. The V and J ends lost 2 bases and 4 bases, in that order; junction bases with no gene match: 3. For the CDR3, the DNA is TGTGCCAGCAGTGAAAGGGACAGGGGGCGGTACGAGCAGTACTTC. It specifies CASSERDRGRYEQYF.

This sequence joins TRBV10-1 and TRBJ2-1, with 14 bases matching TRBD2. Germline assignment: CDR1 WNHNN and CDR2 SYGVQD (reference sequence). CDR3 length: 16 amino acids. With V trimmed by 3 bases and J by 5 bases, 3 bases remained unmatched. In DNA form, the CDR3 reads TGCGCCAGCAGTGATGGACTAGCGGGGGGTCACAATGAGCAGTTCTTC. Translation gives CASSDGLAGGHNEQFF.

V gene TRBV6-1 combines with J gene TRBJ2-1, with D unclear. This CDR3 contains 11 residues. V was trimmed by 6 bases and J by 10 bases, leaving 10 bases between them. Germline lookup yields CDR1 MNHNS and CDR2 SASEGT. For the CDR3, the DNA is TGTGCCAGCAGCGGTTTCGGCGAGCAGTTCTTC. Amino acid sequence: CASSGFGEQFF.

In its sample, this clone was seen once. The CDR3 region has the DNA TGCGCCAGCAGCTTACCATCCGGGACAGGGGCGGAAGGGTATGGCTACACCTTC. It codes for CASSLPSGTGAEGYGYTF. The chain couples TRBV5-1 to TRBJ1-2, with 10 nucleotides matching TRBD1. Germline trimming cut 2 bases from V and 5 bases from J; bases unmatched to any gene: 15. Germline assignment: CDR1 SGHRS and CDR2 YFSETQ. The CDR3 spans 18 residues.

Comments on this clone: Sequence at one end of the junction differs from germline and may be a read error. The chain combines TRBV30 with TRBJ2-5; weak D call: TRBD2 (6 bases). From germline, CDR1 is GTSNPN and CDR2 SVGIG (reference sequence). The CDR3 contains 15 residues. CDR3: CAWSAAGRYQETQYF. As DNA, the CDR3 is TGTGCCTGGAGTGCGGCGGGGAGGTACCAGGAGACCCAGTACTTC.

CDR3 amino acids: CASTRRAEAFF. CDR3 nucleotides: TGTGCCAGCACCAGGCGGGCTGAAGCTTTCTTT. This chain links TRBV25-1 with TRBJ1-1; D unresolved. CDR1 is MGHDK, CDR2 SYGVNS, per germline. The CDR3 is 11 residues long. V was clipped by 7 bases and J by 6 bases, with 9 bases between them.

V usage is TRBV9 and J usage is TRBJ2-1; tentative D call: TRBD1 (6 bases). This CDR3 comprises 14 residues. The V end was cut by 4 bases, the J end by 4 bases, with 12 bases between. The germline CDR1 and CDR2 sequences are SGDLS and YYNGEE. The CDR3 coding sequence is TGTGCCAGCAGCAAATCGGACAGTTACAATGAGCAGTTCTTC. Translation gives CASSKSDSYNEQFF.

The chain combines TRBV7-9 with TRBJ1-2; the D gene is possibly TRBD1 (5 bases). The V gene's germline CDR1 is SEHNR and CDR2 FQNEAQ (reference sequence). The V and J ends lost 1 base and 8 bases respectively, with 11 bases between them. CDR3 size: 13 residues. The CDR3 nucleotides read TGTGCCAGCAGCTTAGGGAGCAGGGTAGGCTACACCTTC. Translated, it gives CASSLGSRVGYTF. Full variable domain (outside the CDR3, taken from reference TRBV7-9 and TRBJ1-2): DTGVSQNPRHKITKRGQNVTFRCDPISEHNRLYWYRQTLGQGPEFLTYFQNEAQLEKSRLLSDRFSAERPKGSFSTLEIQRTEQGDSAMYLCASSLGSRVGYTFGSGTRLTVV.

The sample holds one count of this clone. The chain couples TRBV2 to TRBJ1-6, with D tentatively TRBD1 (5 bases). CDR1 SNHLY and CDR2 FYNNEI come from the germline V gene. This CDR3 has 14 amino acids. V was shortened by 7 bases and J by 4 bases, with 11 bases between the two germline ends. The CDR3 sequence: CASTVGPYNSPLHF. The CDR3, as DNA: TGTGCCAGCACCGTGGGACCGTATAATTCACCCCTCCACTTT.

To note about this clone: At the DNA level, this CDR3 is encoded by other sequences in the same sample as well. The chain's CDR3 is CASSLDYQETQYF. The CDR3 DNA is TGTGCCAGCAGCCTGGACTACCAAGAGACCCAGTACTTC. The chain is built from TRBV5-4 and TRBJ2-5, with TRBD2 as a possible D gene (5 bases). Between the trimmed V and J ends, which lost 4 bases and 0 bases, there was a span of 7 bases. The CDR3 sequence is 13 residues long. Looked up from germline, CDR1 is SGHNT and CDR2 is YYREEE (reference sequence).

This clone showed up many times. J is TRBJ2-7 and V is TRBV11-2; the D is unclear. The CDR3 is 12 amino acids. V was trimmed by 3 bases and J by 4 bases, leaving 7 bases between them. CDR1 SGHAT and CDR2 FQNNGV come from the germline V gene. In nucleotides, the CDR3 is TGTGCCAGCAGCTTCCTTAGGTACGAGCAGTACTTC. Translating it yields CASSFLRYEQYF.

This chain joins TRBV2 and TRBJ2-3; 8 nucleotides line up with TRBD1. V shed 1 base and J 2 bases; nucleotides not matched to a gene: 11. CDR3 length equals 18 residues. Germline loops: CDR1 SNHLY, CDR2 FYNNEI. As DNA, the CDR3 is TGTGCCAGCAGTGAAGGAGCGCCGGGACAGGCTTACACAGATACGCAGTATTTT. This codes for CASSEGAPGQAYTDTQYF.

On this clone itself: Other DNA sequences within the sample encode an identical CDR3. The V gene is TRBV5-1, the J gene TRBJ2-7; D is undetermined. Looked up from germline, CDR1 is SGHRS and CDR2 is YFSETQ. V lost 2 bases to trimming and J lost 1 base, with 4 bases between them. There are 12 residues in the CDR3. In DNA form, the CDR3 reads TGCGCCAGCAGCTTATATTCCTACGAGCAGTACTTC. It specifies CASSLYSYEQYF.

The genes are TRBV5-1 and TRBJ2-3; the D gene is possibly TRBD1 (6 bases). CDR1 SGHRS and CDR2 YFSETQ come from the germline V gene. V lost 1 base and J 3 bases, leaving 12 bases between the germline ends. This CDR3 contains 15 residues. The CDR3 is CASSLPRGTTDTQYF. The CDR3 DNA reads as TGCGCCAGCAGCTTGCCTAGAGGGACAACAGATACGCAGTATTTT.

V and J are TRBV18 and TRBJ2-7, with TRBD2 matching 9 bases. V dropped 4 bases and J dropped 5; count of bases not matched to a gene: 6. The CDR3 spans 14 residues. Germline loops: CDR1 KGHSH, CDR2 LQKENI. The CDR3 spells CASSLLAGSHEQYF. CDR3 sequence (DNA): TGTGCCAGCTCACTGCTAGCGGGATCCCACGAGCAGTACTTC.

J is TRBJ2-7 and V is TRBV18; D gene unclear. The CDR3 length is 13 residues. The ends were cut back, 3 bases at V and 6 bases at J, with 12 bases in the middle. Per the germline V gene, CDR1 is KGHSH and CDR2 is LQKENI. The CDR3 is CASSPPRVTEQYF. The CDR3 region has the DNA TGTGCCAGCTCACCTCCACGGGTAACCGAGCAGTACTTC.

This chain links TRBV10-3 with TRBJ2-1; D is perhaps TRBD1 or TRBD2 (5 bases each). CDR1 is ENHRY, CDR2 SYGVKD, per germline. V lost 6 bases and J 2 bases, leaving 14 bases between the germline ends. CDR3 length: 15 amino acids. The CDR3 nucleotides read TGTGCCATCAGAACCGGGACGGCCACCTACAATGAGCAGTTCTTC. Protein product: CAIRTGTATYNEQFF.

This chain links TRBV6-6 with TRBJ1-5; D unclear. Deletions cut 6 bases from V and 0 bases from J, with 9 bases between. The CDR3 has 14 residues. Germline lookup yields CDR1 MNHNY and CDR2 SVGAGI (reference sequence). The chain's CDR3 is CASSRDYSNQPQHF. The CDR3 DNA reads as TGTGCCAGCAGCCGAGACTATAGCAATCAGCCCCAGCATTTT.

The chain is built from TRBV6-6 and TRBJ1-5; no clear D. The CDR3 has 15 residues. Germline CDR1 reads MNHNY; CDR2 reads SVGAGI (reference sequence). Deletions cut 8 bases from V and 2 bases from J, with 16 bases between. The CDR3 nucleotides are TGTGCCAGCTACGCGGAAAGGTACGGCAATCAGCCCCAGCATTTT. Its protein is CASYAERYGNQPQHF.

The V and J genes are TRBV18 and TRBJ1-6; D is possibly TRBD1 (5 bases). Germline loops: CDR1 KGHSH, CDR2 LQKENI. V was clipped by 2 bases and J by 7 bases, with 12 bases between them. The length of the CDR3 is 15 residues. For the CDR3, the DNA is TGTGCCAGCTCACCAGTAGGGACGGTAAATTCACCCCTCCACTTT. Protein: CASSPVGTVNSPLHF.

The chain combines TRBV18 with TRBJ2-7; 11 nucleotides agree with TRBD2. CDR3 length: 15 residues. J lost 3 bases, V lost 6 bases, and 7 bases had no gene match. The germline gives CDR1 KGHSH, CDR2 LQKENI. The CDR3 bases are TGTGCCAGCTCTAACTTAGCGGGGGGGATCTACGAGCAGTACTTC. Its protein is CASSNLAGGIYEQYF.

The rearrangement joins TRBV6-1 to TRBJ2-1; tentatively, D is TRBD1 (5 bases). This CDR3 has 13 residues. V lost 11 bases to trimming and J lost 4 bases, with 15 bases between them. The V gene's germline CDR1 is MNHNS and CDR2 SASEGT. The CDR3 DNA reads TGTGCCGGATTGACAGTCCCATACAATGAGCAGTTCTTC. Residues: CAGLTVPYNEQFF.

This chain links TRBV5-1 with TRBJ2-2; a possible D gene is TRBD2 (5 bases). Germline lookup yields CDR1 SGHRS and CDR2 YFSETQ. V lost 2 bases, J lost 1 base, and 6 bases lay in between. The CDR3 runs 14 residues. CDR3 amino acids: CASSFGKNTGELFF. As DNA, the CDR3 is TGCGCCAGCAGCTTCGGGAAGAACACCGGGGAGCTGTTTTTT.

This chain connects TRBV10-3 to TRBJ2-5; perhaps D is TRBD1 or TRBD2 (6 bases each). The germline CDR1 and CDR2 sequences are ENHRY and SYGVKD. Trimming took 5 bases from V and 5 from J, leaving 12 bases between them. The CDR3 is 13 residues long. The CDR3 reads CAISTQGRETQYF. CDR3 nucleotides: TGTGCCATCAGTACTCAGGGGAGGGAGACCCAGTACTTC.

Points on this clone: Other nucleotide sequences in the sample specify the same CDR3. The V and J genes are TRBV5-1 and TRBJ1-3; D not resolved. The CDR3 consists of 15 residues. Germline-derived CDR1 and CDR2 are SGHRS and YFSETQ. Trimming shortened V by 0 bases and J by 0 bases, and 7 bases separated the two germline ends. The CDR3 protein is CASSLDPSSGNTIYF. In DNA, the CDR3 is TGCGCCAGCAGCTTGGACCCGAGCTCTGGAAACACCATATATTTT. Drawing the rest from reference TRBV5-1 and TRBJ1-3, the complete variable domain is KAGVTQTPRYLIKTRGQQVTLSCSPISGHRSVSWYQQTPGQGLQFLFEYFSETQRNKGNFPGRFSGRQFSNSRSEMNVSTLELGDSALYLCASSLDPSSGNTIYFGEGSWLTVV.

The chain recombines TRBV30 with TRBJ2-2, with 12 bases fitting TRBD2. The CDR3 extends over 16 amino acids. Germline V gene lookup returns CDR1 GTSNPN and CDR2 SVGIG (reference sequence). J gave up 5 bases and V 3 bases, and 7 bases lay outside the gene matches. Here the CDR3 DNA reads TGTGCCTGGAGGACCGGGACTAGCGGGCGTACCGGGGAGCTGTTTTTT. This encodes CAWRTGTSGRTGELFF.

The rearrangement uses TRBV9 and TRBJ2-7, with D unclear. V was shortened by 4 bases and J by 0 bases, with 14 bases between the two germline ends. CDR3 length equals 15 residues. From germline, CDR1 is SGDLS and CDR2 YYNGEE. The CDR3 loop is CASSPWYESSYEQYF. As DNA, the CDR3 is TGTGCCAGCAGCCCATGGTATGAGAGCTCCTACGAGCAGTACTTC.

CDR3 protein: CASSAGTSGNNEQFF. CDR3 coding DNA: TGTGCCAGCAGCGCCGGGACTAGCGGAAACAATGAGCAGTTCTTC. The chain recombines TRBV9 with TRBJ2-1; TRBD2 aligns across 11 bases. Per germline, CDR1 SGDLS and CDR2 YYNGEE. This CDR3 spans 15 amino acids. Trimming took 3 bases from V and 5 from J; bases not matched to a gene: 4.

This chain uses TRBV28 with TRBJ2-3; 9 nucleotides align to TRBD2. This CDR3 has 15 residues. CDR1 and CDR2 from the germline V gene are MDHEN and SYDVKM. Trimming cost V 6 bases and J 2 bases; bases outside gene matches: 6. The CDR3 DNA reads TGTGCCAGCAGCTCCGGGACTAGCACCACAGATACGCAGTATTTT. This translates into CASSSGTSTTDTQYF.